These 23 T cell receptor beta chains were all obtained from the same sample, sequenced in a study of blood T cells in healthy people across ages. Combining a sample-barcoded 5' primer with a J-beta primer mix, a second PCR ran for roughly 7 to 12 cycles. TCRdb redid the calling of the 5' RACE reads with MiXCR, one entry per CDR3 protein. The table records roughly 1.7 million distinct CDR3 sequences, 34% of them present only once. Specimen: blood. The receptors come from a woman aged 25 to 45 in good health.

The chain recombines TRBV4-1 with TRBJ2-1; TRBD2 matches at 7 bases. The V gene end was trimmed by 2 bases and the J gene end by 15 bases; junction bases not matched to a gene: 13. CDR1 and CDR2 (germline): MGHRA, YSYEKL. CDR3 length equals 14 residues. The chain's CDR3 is CASSQPTSRETRFF. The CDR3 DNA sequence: TGCGCCAGCAGCCAACCGACTAGCCGAGAGACCCGGTTCTTC.

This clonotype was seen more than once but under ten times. CDR3 region: CASSPLFGGEFAQYF. The CDR3 coding sequence is TGTGCCAGCAGCCCGCTCTTCGGGGGAGAGTTTGCGCAGTATTTT. This sequence joins TRBV7-6 and TRBJ2-3; possibly TRBD2 for D (6 bases). CDR3 length equals 15 residues. Trimming pared 5 bases from V and 10 bases from J, leaving 22 bases between. Germline V CDR1 and CDR2: SGHVS, FNYEAQ. Full variable domain (remainder filled in from reference TRBV7-6 and TRBJ2-3): GAGVSQSPRYKVTKRGQDVALRCDPISGHVSLYWYRQALGQGPEFLTYFNYEAQQDKSGLPNDRFSAERPEGSISTLTIQRTEQRDSAMYRCASSPLFGGEFAQYFGPGTRLTVL.

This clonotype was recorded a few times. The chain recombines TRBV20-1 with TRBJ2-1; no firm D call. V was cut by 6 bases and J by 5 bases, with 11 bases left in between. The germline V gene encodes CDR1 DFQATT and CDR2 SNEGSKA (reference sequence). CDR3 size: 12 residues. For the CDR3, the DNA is TGCAGTGCCATGACTTTTAACAATGAGCAGTTCTTC. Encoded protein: CSAMTFNNEQFF.

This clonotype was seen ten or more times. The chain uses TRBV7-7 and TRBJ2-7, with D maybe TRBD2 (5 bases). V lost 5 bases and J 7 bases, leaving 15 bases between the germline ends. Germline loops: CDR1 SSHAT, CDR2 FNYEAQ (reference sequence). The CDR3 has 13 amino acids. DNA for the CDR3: TGTGCCAGCAGCCAGGTCAGGACGGGAGAGCAGTACTTC. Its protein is CASSQVRTGEQYF.

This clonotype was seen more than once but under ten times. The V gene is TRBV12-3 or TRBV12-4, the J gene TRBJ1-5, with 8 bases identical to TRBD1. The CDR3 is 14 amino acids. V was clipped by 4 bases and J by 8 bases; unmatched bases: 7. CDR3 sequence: CASSYWDRPEPQHF. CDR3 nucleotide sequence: TGTGCCAGCAGTTACTGGGACAGGCCGGAGCCCCAGCATTTT.

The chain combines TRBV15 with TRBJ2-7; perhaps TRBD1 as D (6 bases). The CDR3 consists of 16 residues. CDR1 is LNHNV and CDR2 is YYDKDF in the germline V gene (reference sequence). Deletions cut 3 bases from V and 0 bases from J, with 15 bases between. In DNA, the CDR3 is TGTGCCACCAGCAGGACGGGACACCACAGCTCCTACGAGCAGTACTTC. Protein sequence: CATSRTGHHSSYEQYF.

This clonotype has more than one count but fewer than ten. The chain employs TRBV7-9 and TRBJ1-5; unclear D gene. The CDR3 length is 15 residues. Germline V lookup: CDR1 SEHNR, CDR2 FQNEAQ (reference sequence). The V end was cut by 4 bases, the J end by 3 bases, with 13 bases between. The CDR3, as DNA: TGTGCCAGCAGCTCGGATAGGGAATTCAATCAGCCCCAGCATTTT. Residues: CASSSDREFNQPQHF.

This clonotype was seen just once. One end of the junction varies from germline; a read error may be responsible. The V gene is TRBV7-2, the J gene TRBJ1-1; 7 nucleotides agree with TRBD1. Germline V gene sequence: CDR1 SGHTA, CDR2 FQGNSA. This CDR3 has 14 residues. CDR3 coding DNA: TGTGTCAGCAGCCAGGGACAGAAGAACACTGAAGCTTTCTTT. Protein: CVSSQGQKNTEAFF. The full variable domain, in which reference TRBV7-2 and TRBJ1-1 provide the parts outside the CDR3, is GAGVSQSPSNKVTEKGKDVELRCDPISGHTALYWYRQSLGQGLEFLIYFQGNSAPDKSGLPSDRFSAERTGGSVSTLTIQRTQQEDSAVYLCVSSQGQKNTEAFFGQGTRLTVV.

Written as DNA, the CDR3 is TGCAGCGTTGATCCGGGACAGGGGGCAAAGTATGGCTACACCTTC. This codes for CSVDPGQGAKYGYTF. V usage is TRBV29-1 and J usage is TRBJ1-2, with 12 bases aligning to TRBD1. Germline V lookup: CDR1 SQVTM, CDR2 ANQGSEA. After removal of 3 bases from V and 5 bases from J, the junction contained 7 bases not matched to a gene. The CDR3 sequence is 15 residues long.

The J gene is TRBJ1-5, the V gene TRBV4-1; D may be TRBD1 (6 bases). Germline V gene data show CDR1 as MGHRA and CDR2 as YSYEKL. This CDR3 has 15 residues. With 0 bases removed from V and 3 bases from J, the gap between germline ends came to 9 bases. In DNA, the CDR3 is TGCGCCAGCAGCCAAGACAGGGGATACAATCAGCCCCAGCATTTT. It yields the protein CASSQDRGYNQPQHF.

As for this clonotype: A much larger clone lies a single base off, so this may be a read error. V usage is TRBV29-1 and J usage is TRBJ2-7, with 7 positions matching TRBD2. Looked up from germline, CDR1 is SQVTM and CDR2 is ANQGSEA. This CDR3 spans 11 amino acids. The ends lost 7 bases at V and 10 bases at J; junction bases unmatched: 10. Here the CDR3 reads CSGLARQIQYF. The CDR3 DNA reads TGCAGCGGACTAGCCCGCCAGATCCAGTACTTC.

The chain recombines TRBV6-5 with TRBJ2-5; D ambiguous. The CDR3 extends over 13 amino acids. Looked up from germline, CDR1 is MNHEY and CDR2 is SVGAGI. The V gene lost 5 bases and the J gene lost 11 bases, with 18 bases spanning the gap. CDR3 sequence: CASSLPRNYGQYF. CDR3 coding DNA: TGTGCCAGCAGTCTCCCGAGGAACTACGGGCAGTACTTC.

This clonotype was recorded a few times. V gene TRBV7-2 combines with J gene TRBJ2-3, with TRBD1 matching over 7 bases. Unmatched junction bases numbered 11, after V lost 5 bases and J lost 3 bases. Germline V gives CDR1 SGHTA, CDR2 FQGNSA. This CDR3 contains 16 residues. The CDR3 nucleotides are TGTGCCAGCAGCCACCGACAGGGAAGGGGGACAGATACGCAGTATTTT. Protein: CASSHRQGRGTDTQYF. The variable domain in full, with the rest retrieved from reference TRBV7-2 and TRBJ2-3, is GAGVSQSPSNKVTEKGKDVELRCDPISGHTALYWYRQSLGQGLEFLIYFQGNSAPDKSGLPSDRFSAERTGGSVSTLTIQRTQQEDSAVYLCASSHRQGRGTDTQYFGPGTRLTVL.

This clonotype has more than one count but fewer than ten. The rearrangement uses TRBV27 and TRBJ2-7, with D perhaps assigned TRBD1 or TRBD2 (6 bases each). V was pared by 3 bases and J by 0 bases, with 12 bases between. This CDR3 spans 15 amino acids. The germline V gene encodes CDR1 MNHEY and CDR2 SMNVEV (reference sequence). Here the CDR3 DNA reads TGTGCCAGCAGTTTTCCGGGGGCGCACTCCTACGAGCAGTACTTC. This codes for CASSFPGAHSYEQYF.

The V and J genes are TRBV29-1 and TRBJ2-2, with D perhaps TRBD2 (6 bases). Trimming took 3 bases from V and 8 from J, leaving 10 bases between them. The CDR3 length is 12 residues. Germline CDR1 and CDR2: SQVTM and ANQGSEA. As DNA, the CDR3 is TGCAGCGTTGATGGCGGGGCTGGGGAGCTGTTTTTT. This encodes CSVDGGAGELFF.

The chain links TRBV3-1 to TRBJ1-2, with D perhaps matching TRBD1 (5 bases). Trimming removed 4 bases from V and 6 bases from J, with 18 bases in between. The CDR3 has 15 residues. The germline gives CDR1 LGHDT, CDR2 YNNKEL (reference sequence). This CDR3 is CASSPYRQPTHGYTF. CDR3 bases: TGTGCCAGCAGCCCATATAGACAGCCCACCCATGGCTACACCTTC.

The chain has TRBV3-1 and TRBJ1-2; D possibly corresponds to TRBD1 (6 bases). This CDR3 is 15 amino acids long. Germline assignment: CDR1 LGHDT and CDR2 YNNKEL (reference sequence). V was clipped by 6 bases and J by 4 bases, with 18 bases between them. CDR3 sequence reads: CASRPYREAAYGYTF. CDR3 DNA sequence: TGTGCCAGCAGACCCTACAGGGAGGCGGCCTATGGCTACACCTTC.

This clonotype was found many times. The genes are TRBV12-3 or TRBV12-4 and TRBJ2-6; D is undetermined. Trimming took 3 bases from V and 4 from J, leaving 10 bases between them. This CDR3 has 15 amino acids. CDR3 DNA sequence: TGTGCCAGCAGTTTCAAGGGTGCCGGGGCCAACGTCCTGACTTTC. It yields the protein CASSFKGAGANVLTF.

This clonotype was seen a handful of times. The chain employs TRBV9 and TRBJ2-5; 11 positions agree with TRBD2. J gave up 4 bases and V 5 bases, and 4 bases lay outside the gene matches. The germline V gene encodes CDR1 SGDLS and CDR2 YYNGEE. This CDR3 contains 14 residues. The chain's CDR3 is CASSTSGGGETQYF. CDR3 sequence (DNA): TGTGCCAGCAGTACTAGCGGGGGCGGAGAGACCCAGTACTTC.

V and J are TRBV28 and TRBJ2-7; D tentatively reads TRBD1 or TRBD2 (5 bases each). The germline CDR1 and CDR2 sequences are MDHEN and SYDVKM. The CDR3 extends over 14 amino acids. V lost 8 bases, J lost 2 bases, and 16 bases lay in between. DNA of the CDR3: TGTGCCAGCTTCAAGAGGGGTTCTGCCTACGAGCAGTACTTC. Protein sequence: CASFKRGSAYEQYF.

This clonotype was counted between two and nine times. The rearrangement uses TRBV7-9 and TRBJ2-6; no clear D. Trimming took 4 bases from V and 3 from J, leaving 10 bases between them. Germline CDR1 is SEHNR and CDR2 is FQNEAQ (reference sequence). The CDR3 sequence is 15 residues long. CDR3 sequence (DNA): TGTGCCAGCAGCTCTCGGGTTTTTGGGGCCAACGTCCTGACTTTC. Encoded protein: CASSSRVFGANVLTF. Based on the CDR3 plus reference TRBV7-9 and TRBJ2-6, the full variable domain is DTGVSQNPRHKITKRGQNVTFRCDPISEHNRLYWYRQTLGQGPEFLTYFQNEAQLEKSRLLSDRFSAERPKGSFSTLEIQRTEQGDSAMYLCASSSRVFGANVLTFGAGSRLTVL.

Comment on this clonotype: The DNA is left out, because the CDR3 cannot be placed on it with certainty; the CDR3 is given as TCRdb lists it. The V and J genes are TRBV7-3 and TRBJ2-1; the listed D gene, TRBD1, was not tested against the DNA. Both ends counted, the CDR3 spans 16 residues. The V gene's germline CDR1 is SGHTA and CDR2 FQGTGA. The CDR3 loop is CASSLSSGRANNEQFF.

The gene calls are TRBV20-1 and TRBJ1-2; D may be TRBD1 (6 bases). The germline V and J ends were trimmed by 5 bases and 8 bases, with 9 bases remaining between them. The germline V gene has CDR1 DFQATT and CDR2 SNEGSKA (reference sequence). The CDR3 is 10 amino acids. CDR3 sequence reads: CSASQGGYTF. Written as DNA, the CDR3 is TGCAGTGCTTCCCAGGGGGGCTACACCTTC.